Each of the 4 T cell receptor beta chains below was sequenced from the same sample in a study of blood T cell repertoires in COVID-19. Clones were read by immunoSEQ multiplex PCR, and TCRdb kept only the in-frame ones, dropping some. This sample yields over 200,000 clones, of which roughly nine tenths are seen a single time; around 1.3% belongs to the top ten. The specimen was PBMCs or T cells enriched from blood (not recorded which). The receptor set was obtained from a human donor in a cohort exposed to, infected with or recovered from COVID-19 (not recorded which). The donor label of this sample is uncertain.

J is TRBJ2-3 and V is TRBV5-1; D remains unclear. CDR3 length: 13 amino acids. CDR1 and CDR2 from the germline V gene are SGHRS and YFSETQ. V lost 3 bases and J lost 0, with 5 bases in between. The CDR3 region is CASSSTSTDTQYF. The CDR3 DNA reads as TGCGCCAGCAGCTCAACTAGCACAGATACGCAGTATTTT.

This clone has more than one count but fewer than ten. This chain uses TRBV7-6 with TRBJ1-1; 8 positions agree with TRBD1. V shed 4 bases and J 2 bases; nucleotides not matched to a gene: 3. Germline V CDR1 and CDR2: SGHVS, FNYEAQ. CDR3 length: 14 amino acids. The CDR3 nucleotides are TGTGCCAGCAGCTCCCAGGGGGCAAACACTGAAGCTTTCTTT. The encoded protein is CASSSQGANTEAFF.

In its sample, this clone was seen a few times. This CDR3 reads CASSHDSMNTEAFF. CDR3 nucleotide sequence: TGTGCCAGCAGCCACGACAGTATGAACACTGAAGCTTTCTTT. The chain has TRBV7-3 and TRBJ1-1; tentative D call: TRBD1 (5 bases). The CDR3 has 14 amino acids. V was cut by 5 bases and J by 0 bases, with 10 bases left in between. Per germline, CDR1 SGHTA and CDR2 FQGTGA.

The chain couples TRBV6-1 to TRBJ2-7; D gene unclear. This CDR3 is 13 amino acids long. The V end lost 2 bases, the J end lost 7 bases, and 12 bases lay between the germline ends. Germline CDR1 MNHNS, CDR2 SASEGT. DNA of the CDR3: TGTGCCAGCAGTGAATTTGAGTCATGGGAGCAGTACTTC. It specifies CASSEFESWEQYF.